The sequence of this T cell receptor (beta chain) was determined in a study of shared clonotypes between healthy human individuals. This clone was observed many times. The germline gives CDR1 MRHNA, CDR2 SNTAGT. The CDR3 consists of 15 residues. Germline trimming cut 2 bases from V and 3 bases from J; bases unmatched to any gene: 0. Repertoires were generated with immunoSEQ multiplex PCR, while TCRdb's copy carries only in-frame clones and drops some. This table has roughly 660,000 clones, 90% appearing once. The specimen sequenced was memory CD8+ T cells from PBMCs. Documented subset: CD45RO+ cells pooled with CCR7-negative TemRA cells. The J gene is TRBJ2-2, the V gene TRBV6-4; 10 bases align to TRBD1. This TCR was recovered from a man between 18 and 35 years old in good health. Some clones in this sample may be carry-over from other donors' samples. CDR3 nucleotides: TGTGCCAGCAGTGACGGGACAGGGGACACCGGGGAGCTGTTTTTT. Translating gives CASSDGTGDTGELFF.